What follows are 17 T cell receptor beta chains derived from one specimen sequenced in a study of siplizumab effects on memory and regulatory T cells. Here immunoSEQ multiplex PCR was the method, and the copy in TCRdb shows in-frame clones only, minus some. Of roughly 810 clones in the sample, 72% were seen once. For these receptors, no antigen is known. Cells from the mixed lymphocyte reaction underwent coculture for under seven days at 37 degrees C. Sequencing was carried out using CFSE-low (dividing) CD4+ T cells sorted from an allogeneic mixed lymphocyte reaction. The source is a human donor in good health; the cells came from an allogeneic mixed lymphocyte reaction. Some clones in this sample may be carry-over from other donors' samples.

V and J are TRBV4-2 and TRBJ2-1, with TRBD2 identical over 7 bases. Per germline, CDR1 LGHNA and CDR2 YNFKEQ. The junction had 9 bases not matched to a gene; V was cut back by 6 bases and J by 4 bases. The CDR3 loop spans 15 amino acids. CDR3: CASSEGDYIYNEQFF. CDR3 sequence (DNA): TGTGCCAGCAGTGAAGGGGACTATATATACAATGAGCAGTTCTTC.

The V and J genes are TRBV7-3 and TRBJ1-2, with no clear D. This CDR3 comprises 17 residues. Trimming took 6 bases from V and 3 from J, leaving 23 bases between them. Germline assignment: CDR1 SGHTA and CDR2 FQGTGA. CDR3 DNA sequence: TGTGCCAGCAGTGATCCACAGTTTCGGAGCGTCGACTATGGCTACACCTTC. Its protein product is CASSDPQFRSVDYGYTF.

The V gene is TRBV15, the J gene TRBJ1-3; the D gene is possibly TRBD1 (5 bases). The CDR3 contains 16 residues. Germline CDR1 reads LNHNV; CDR2 reads YYDKDF (reference sequence). V lost 0 bases to trimming and J lost 2 bases, with 11 bases between them. In DNA form, the CDR3 reads TGTGCCACCAGCAGAGATCGCTGGGGCACTGGAAACACCATATATTTT. This codes for CATSRDRWGTGNTIYF.

The chain is built from TRBV6-5 and TRBJ1-2, with 10 bases that match TRBD1. V shed 6 bases, J shed 2 bases, and the junction held 3 bases outside the gene matches. The length of the CDR3 is 14 residues. Per germline, CDR1 MNHEY and CDR2 SVGAGI. The CDR3 DNA is TGTGCCAGCAGGAGGGACAGGGGAAACTATGGCTACACCTTC. It specifies CASRRDRGNYGYTF.

This clone was recorded once. V and J are TRBV7-9 and TRBJ1-4, with 7 bases aligning to TRBD1. V was pared by 0 bases and J by 3 bases, with 10 bases of the junction left unmatched. This CDR3 contains 18 residues. Germline values: CDR1 SEHNR, CDR2 FQNEAQ (reference sequence). In nucleotides, the CDR3 is TGTGCCAGCAGCTTAGCTCACAGGGGACTGCAGGCTAATGAAAAACTGTTTTTT. This gives the protein CASSLAHRGLQANEKLFF.

V usage is TRBV27 and J usage is TRBJ1-1; D perhaps matches TRBD1 (6 bases). The V end was cut by 3 bases, the J end by 7 bases, with 12 bases between. Germline V gene sequence: CDR1 MNHEY, CDR2 SMNVEV (reference sequence). CDR3 length: 13 amino acids. CDR3 protein: CASSLRQGSEAFF. The CDR3 DNA reads as TGTGCCAGCAGTTTGAGGCAGGGGAGTGAAGCTTTCTTT.

The gene calls are TRBV11-2 and TRBJ2-5; a possible D gene is TRBD1 (5 bases). In germline, CDR1 is SGHAT, CDR2 FQNNGV. The CDR3 covers 15 residues. The V and J ends lost 5 bases and 5 bases respectively, with 18 bases between them. DNA for the CDR3: TGTGCCAGCAGCCCGACAGTCAGGTCCCGTGAGACCCAGTACTTC. Translation gives CASSPTVRSRETQYF.

The J gene is TRBJ1-6, the V gene TRBV28; the D gene is possibly TRBD1 (6 bases). Trimming took 2 bases from V and 9 from J, leaving 20 bases between them. CDR1 is MDHEN, CDR2 SYDVKM, per germline. The CDR3 runs to 17 residues. CDR3 residues: CASSLGGGGPEGSPLHF. CDR3 nucleotide sequence: TGTGCCAGCAGTTTAGGTGGGGGGGGGCCAGAGGGTTCACCCCTCCACTTT. The full variable domain, rest sourced from reference TRBV28 and TRBJ1-6, is DVKVTQSSRYLVKRTGEKVFLECVQDMDHENMFWYRQDPGLGLRLIYFSYDVKMKEKGDIPEGYSVSREKKERFSLILESASTNQTSMYLCASSLGGGGPEGSPLHFGNGTRLTVT.

This clone was found once. The chain joins TRBV6-5 to TRBJ2-7; 10 bases are a match to TRBD2. CDR3 length equals 15 residues. Germline V gives CDR1 MNHEY, CDR2 SVGAGI. V shed 6 bases, J shed 1 base, and the junction held 6 bases outside the gene matches. The CDR3 protein is CASSRRTSGSYEQYF. As DNA, the CDR3 is TGTGCCAGCAGCCGGAGGACTAGCGGTTCCTACGAGCAGTACTTC.

The genes are TRBV28 and TRBJ2-7; D not certain. V lost 6 bases and J 7 bases, leaving 10 bases between the germline ends. The CDR3 is 11 residues long. Germline CDR1 and CDR2: MDHEN and SYDVKM. For the CDR3, the DNA is TGTGCCAGCAGCCGATCAGCAGAGCAGTACTTC. It is translated as CASSRSAEQYF.

The chain uses TRBV11-2 and TRBJ1-4; TRBD1 might be the D (6 bases). The CDR3 sequence is 14 residues long. CDR1 is SGHAT and CDR2 is FQNNGV in the germline V gene. V was pared by 7 bases and J by 5 bases, with 14 bases between. CDR3 loop: CASTHGGWNEKLFF. As DNA, the CDR3 is TGTGCCAGCACCCACGGGGGCTGGAATGAAAAACTGTTTTTT.

The V gene is TRBV28, the J gene TRBJ1-4, with TRBD1 matching 12 bases. The CDR3 contains 15 residues. CDR1 and CDR2 from the germline V gene are MDHEN and SYDVKM. J gave up 8 bases and V 5 bases, and 6 bases lay outside the gene matches. The CDR3 is CASSGDRGLGEKLFF. As DNA, the CDR3 is TGTGCCAGCAGTGGGGACAGGGGGCTAGGGGAAAAACTGTTTTTT. The full variable domain, in which reference TRBV28 and TRBJ1-4 provide the parts outside the CDR3, is DVKVTQSSRYLVKRTGEKVFLECVQDMDHENMFWYRQDPGLGLRLIYFSYDVKMKEKGDIPEGYSVSREKKERFSLILESASTNQTSMYLCASSGDRGLGEKLFFGSGTQLSVL.

The chain has TRBV10-2 and TRBJ2-5; D may match TRBD1 or TRBD2 (6 bases each). The germline gives CDR1 WSHSY, CDR2 SAAADI. Trimming removed 1 base at V and 11 bases at J, with 11 bases between. CDR3 length equals 12 residues. The CDR3, as DNA: TGCGCCAGCAGTGAGTACCGGGGGCCACAGTACTTC. It specifies CASSEYRGPQYF.

V and J are TRBV6-5 and TRBJ2-7; TRBD1 matches at 7 bases. CDR3 length: 13 amino acids. Germline assignment: CDR1 MNHEY and CDR2 SVGAGI. Trimming at V came to 11 bases and at J to 3 bases, leaving 10 bases not matched to a gene. The DNA for the CDR3 is TGTGCCGGGGCACCGGGACAGTACTACGAGCAGTACTTC. Its translation: CAGAPGQYYEQYF.

This clone was detected a few times. The chain uses TRBV7-8 and TRBJ2-1; D unclear. The CDR3 is made up of 15 amino acids. V shed 6 bases and J shed 0 bases, with 12 bases lying between them. Germline V lookup: CDR1 SGHVS, CDR2 FQNEAQ. CDR3 sequence: CASRQEILSYNEQFF. CDR3 nucleotide sequence: TGTGCCAGCAGGCAAGAGATCCTCTCCTACAATGAGCAGTTCTTC.

The V and J genes are TRBV9 and TRBJ2-5; 10 nucleotides line up with TRBD2. The CDR3 sequence is 16 residues long. The V gene's germline CDR1 is SGDLS and CDR2 YYNGEE. Germline trimming cut 2 bases from V and 2 bases from J; bases unmatched to any gene: 6. CDR3 in DNA: TGTGCCAGCAGCGTCACTAGCGGGACCTATCAAGAGACCCAGTACTTC. This gives the protein CASSVTSGTYQETQYF.

This clone showed up just once. Other nucleotide sequences in the sample specify the same CDR3. This sequence joins TRBV18 and TRBJ2-5, with D possibly being TRBD2 (5 bases). Germline V CDR1 and CDR2: KGHSH, LQKENI. This CDR3 spans 12 amino acids. Trimming cost V 6 bases and J 2 bases, with 7 bases left between them. CDR3 nucleotide sequence: TGTGCCAGCTCTTCGGGGCAAGAGACCCAGTACTTC. It encodes CASSSGQETQYF.